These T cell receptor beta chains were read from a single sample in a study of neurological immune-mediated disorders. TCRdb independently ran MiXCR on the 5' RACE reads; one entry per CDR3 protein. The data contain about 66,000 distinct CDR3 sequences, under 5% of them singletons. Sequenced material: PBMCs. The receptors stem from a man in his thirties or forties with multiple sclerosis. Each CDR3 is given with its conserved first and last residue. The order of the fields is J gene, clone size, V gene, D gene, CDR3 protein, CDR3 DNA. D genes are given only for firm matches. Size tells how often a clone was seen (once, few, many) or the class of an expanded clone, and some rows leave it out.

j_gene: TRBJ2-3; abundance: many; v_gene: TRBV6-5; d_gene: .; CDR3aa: CASSYSTSTDTQYF; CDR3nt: TGTGCCAGCAGTTACTCTACTAGCACAGATACGCAGTATTTT
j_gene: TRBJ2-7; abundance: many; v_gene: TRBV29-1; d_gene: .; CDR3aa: CSVGQSFYEQYF; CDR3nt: TGCAGCGTTGGACAGAGCTTCTACGAGCAGTACTTC
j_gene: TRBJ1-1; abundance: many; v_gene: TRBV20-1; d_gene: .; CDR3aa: CSAQGEAFF; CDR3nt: TGCAGTGCCCAGGGAGAAGCTTTCTTT
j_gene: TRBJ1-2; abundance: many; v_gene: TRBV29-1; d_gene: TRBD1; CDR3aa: CSYGTGNGYTF; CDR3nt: TGCAGTTATGGGACAGGGAACGGCTACACCTTC
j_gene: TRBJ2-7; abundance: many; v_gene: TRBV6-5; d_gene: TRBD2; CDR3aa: CASSSTSAGAYEQYF; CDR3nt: TGTGCCAGCAGTTCGACTTCGGCGGGGGCCTACGAGCAGTACTTC
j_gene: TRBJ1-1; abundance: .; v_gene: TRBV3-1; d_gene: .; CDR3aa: CASSPRRQRGDTEAFF; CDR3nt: TGTGCCAGCAGCCCGAGGAGGCAGCGAGGAGACACTGAAGCTTTCTTT
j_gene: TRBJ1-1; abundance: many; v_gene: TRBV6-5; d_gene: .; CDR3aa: CASTPLNAGSEAFF; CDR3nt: TGTGCCAGCACTCCGTTGAACGCGGGCTCTGAAGCTTTCTTT
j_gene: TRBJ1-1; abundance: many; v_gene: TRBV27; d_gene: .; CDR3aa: CARPGTEAFF; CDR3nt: TGTGCCCGCCCCGGCACTGAAGCTTTCTTT
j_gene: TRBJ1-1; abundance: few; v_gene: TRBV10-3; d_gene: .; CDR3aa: CAVQRELNTEAFF; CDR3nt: TGTGCCGTCCAGAGGGAACTGAACACTGAAGCTTTCTTT
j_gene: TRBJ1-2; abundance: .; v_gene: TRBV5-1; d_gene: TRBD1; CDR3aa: CASSRTGTGLLNYGYTF; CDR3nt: TGCGCCAGCAGCAGAACCGGGACAGGACTCCTTAACTATGGCTACACCTTC